Shown below are 4 T cell receptor beta chains from a single sample sequenced in a study of cytomegalovirus exposure and HLA in healthy donors. The PCR had 60 Vbeta and 13 Jbeta primers. Clones were sequenced by immunoSEQ multiplex PCR, and TCRdb holds only the in-frame ones, with some missing. The table lists roughly 130,000 clones, roughly three fifths of them singletons. The source material was PBMCs. The receptors stem from a man between 18 and 29 years old in good health and CMV-seronegative.

Only a few counts were recorded for this clone. The gene calls are TRBV27 and TRBJ2-2, with no clear D. With 11 bases removed from V and 6 bases from J, the gap between germline ends came to 16 bases. In germline, CDR1 is MNHEY, CDR2 SMNVEV (reference sequence). The CDR3 has 13 amino acids. Here the CDR3 reads CAPGSHRAGELFF. CDR3 sequence (DNA): TGTGCCCCCGGGTCTCACCGGGCCGGGGAGCTGTTTTTT.

This clone was observed once. The chain couples TRBV28 to TRBJ2-5; the match to TRBD2 covers 8 bases. This CDR3 has 15 residues. The V gene end was trimmed by 2 bases and the J gene end by 3 bases; junction bases not matched to a gene: 5. The V gene's germline CDR1 is MDHEN and CDR2 SYDVKM. The CDR3 sequence is CASSLVAGPKETQYF. The CDR3 DNA reads as TGTGCCAGCAGTTTAGTAGCGGGACCTAAAGAGACCCAGTACTTC.

The chain carries TRBV5-1 and TRBJ2-2, with 7 nucleotides matching TRBD1. This CDR3 spans 19 amino acids. Germline-derived CDR1 and CDR2 are SGHRS and YFSETQ. V shed 4 bases, J shed 3 bases, and the junction held 18 bases outside the gene matches. The CDR3 reads CASSALGGPSSQDTGELFF. In DNA form, the CDR3 reads TGCGCCAGCAGCGCTTTAGGGGGCCCAAGCTCGCAGGACACCGGGGAGCTGTTTTTT.

This clone occurred a few times. V usage is TRBV20-1 and J usage is TRBJ2-5; possibly TRBD2 for D (5 bases). TRBJ2-7 explains the end of the DNA better; the J call may be wrong. The CDR3 contains 11 residues. The germline V gene encodes CDR1 DFQATT and CDR2 SNEGSKA (reference sequence). CDR3 amino acids: CSARGGYEQYF. CDR3 nucleotides: TGCAGTGCTAGAGGCGGGTACGAGCAGTACTTC.